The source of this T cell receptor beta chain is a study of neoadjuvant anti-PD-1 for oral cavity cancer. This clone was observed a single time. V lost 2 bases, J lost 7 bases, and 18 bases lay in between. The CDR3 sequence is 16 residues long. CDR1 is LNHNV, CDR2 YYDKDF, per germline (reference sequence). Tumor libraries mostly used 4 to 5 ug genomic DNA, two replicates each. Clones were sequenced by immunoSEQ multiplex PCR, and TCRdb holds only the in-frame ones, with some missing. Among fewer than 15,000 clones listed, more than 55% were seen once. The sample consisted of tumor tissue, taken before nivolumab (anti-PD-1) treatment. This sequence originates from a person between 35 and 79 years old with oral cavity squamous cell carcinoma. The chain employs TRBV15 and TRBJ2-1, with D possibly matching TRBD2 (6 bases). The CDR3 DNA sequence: TGTGCCACCAGCAGATCGCCGGGAGTGGCGAATAATGAGCAGTTCTTC. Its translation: CATSRSPGVANNEQFF.